Presented here are 20 T cell receptor beta chains from one specimen sequenced in a study of glioma-infiltrating T cells. Using RNA template, CDR3s of TCR alpha and beta were amplified with iRepertoire arm-PCR. TCRdb redid the calling of the multiplex PCR reads with MiXCR, one entry per CDR3 protein. The repertoire holds around 150,000 distinct CDR3 sequences, with about two fifths as singletons. Sequenced sample: glioma tissue, nonneoplastic brain tissue, or PBMCs (not recorded which). These receptors all come from a human donor with low-grade glioma or glioblastoma, undergoing nonglioma brain surgery, or in good health (not recorded which).

The V gene is TRBV28, the J gene TRBJ2-1, with unresolved D. The V end was cut by 2 bases, the J end by 8 bases, with 7 bases between. The length of the CDR3 is 12 residues. CDR1 is MDHEN and CDR2 is SYDVKM in the germline V gene. The CDR3 sequence is CASSLPWDEQFF. For the CDR3, the DNA is TGTGCCAGCAGTTTACCCTGGGATGAGCAGTTCTTC.

V usage is TRBV28 and J usage is TRBJ2-2; D is possibly TRBD2 (6 bases). CDR1 is MDHEN, CDR2 SYDVKM, per germline. The CDR3 extends over 16 amino acids. Between the trimmed V and J ends, which lost 6 bases and 11 bases, there was a span of 25 bases. The CDR3 loop is CASRHGLSKGSAELFF. The CDR3 nucleotides are TGTGCCAGCAGACACGGACTATCTAAAGGCTCCGCCGAGCTGTTTTTT.

This clonotype has a handful of counts. The rearrangement joins TRBV7-9 to TRBJ2-5; 9 nucleotides align to TRBD2. Trimming removed 1 base from V and 2 bases from J; junction bases left unmatched: 5. Germline V gene sequence: CDR1 SEHNR, CDR2 FQNEAQ (reference sequence). The CDR3 runs 16 residues. The CDR3 DNA sequence: TGTGCCAGCAGCTTAGGGGTAGCGGGGGAACAAGAGACCCAGTACTTC. As protein: CASSLGVAGEQETQYF.

This clonotype was recorded at least ten times. J is TRBJ2-5 and V is TRBV6-6, with 8 bases aligning to TRBD1. V lost 2 bases to trimming and J lost 11 bases; unmatched junction nucleotides: 4. The CDR3 contains 12 residues. CDR1 and CDR2 (germline): MNHNY, SVGAGI (reference sequence). CDR3 nucleotides: TGTGCCAGCAGTTACGCCAGGGGGCTTCAGTACTTC. Protein product: CASSYARGLQYF.

This clonotype was seen a handful of times. The V and J genes are TRBV6-2 or TRBV6-3 and TRBJ2-7; 8 bases line up with TRBD1. This CDR3 is 14 amino acids long. Trimming took 6 bases from V and 0 from J; bases not matched to a gene: 4. The V gene's germline CDR1 is MNHEY and CDR2 SVGEGT. The CDR3 nucleotides are TGTGCCAGCAGAAGGGACAGGAGCTCCTACGAGCAGTACTTC. Protein: CASRRDRSSYEQYF.

In its sample, this clonotype was seen many times. The chain couples TRBV20-1 to TRBJ1-5, with 9 bases aligning to TRBD1. V dropped 6 bases and J dropped 7; count of bases not matched to a gene: 7. The length of the CDR3 is 13 residues. Germline CDR1 and CDR2: DFQATT and SNEGSKA (reference sequence). CDR3 DNA: TGCAGTGCCCAGGGACAGGGTGAACAGCCCCAGCATTTT. As protein: CSAQGQGEQPQHF.

This chain connects TRBV2 to TRBJ2-3; D might be TRBD2 (6 bases). V lost 2 bases, J lost 2 bases, and 11 bases lay in between. CDR1 is SNHLY, CDR2 FYNNEI, per germline. This CDR3 has 15 amino acids. CDR3 protein: CASSEFGGFTDTQYF. The CDR3 nucleotides read TGTGCCAGCAGTGAATTCGGGGGATTCACAGATACGCAGTATTTT.

This sequence joins TRBV24-1 and TRBJ2-1; D gene ambiguous. Germline-derived CDR1 and CDR2 are KGHDR and SFDVKD. V lost 4 bases and J 9 bases, leaving 15 bases between the germline ends. There are 14 residues in the CDR3. CDR3 loop: CATSEAEVTIEQFF. CDR3 coding DNA: TGTGCCACCAGTGAGGCCGAGGTTACCATTGAGCAGTTCTTC.

This rearrangement joins TRBV20-1 to TRBJ1-2, with 8 bases lining up with TRBD1. The CDR3 covers 13 residues. Looked up from germline, CDR1 is DFQATT and CDR2 is SNEGSKA (reference sequence). V lost 4 bases to trimming and J lost 8 bases; unmatched junction nucleotides: 9. CDR3: CSANSDRVKGYTF. CDR3 sequence (DNA): TGCAGTGCTAACTCGGACAGGGTGAAAGGCTACACCTTC.

Only a few counts were recorded for this clonotype. The chain has TRBV15 and TRBJ2-5; 7 nucleotides match TRBD1. Germline CDR1 LNHNV, CDR2 YYDKDF (reference sequence). The ends lost 1 base at V and 2 bases at J; junction bases unmatched: 7. The CDR3 spans 16 residues. CDR3 amino acids: CATSRGRDRVQETQYF. In DNA, the CDR3 is TGTGCCACCAGCAGAGGACGGGACAGAGTTCAAGAGACCCAGTACTTC.

Regarding this clonotype: One end of the junction fails to match germline, which may point to a read error. The rearrangement uses TRBV20-1 and TRBJ2-1; 10 bases align to TRBD2. The CDR3 extends over 16 amino acids. CDR1 is DFQATT and CDR2 is SNEGSKA in the germline V gene (reference sequence). For the CDR3, the DNA is TGCAGTGCCACCGGACTAGCGGCAAGCTCCTACTATGAGCAGTTCTTC. Its protein product is CSATGLAASSYYEQFF.

This clonotype has a count of ten or more. The rearrangement links TRBV2 to TRBJ1-1; 7 nucleotides line up with TRBD1. There are 13 residues in the CDR3. Germline lookup yields CDR1 SNHLY and CDR2 FYNNEI. The ends lost 6 bases at V and 0 bases at J; junction bases unmatched: 1. CDR3 sequence: CASRGQMNTEAFF. CDR3 nucleotides: TGTGCCAGCAGGGGACAGATGAACACTGAAGCTTTCTTT.

This chain connects TRBV7-2 to TRBJ2-1; D is ambiguous. CDR3 length: 11 amino acids. Per the germline V gene, CDR1 is SGHTA and CDR2 is FQGNSA. The V and J ends lost 5 bases and 8 bases respectively, with 7 bases between them. As DNA, the CDR3 is TGTGCCAGCAGCACGAGCGATGAGCAGTTCTTC. It specifies CASSTSDEQFF.

Worth noting for this clonotype: An end of the junction differs from the germline gene, which may be a read error. The chain is built from TRBV15 and TRBJ2-5, with 9 bases identical to TRBD2. The length of the CDR3 is 15 residues. Germline CDR1 LNHNV, CDR2 YYDKDF (reference sequence). The DNA of the CDR3 is TGTGCCACCGGCAGACTAGCGGCAAGCCAAGAGACCCAGTACTTC. Its protein product is CATGRLAASQETQYF.

With respect to this clonotype: One end of the junction varies from germline; a read error may be responsible. This chain links TRBV11-2 with TRBJ2-5; D is undetermined. The length of the CDR3 is 14 residues. Germline CDR1 is SGHAT and CDR2 is FQNNGV. As DNA, the CDR3 is TGTGGCAGCAGCGCCAGGTACCCACAAGAGACCCAGTACTTC. Translating gives CGSSARYPQETQYF.

The chain joins TRBV27 to TRBJ1-5, with a tentative D call TRBD1 (6 bases). The V end was cut by 10 bases, the J end by 7 bases, with 20 bases between. There are 14 residues in the CDR3. Germline values: CDR1 MNHEY, CDR2 SMNVEV (reference sequence). CDR3: CATGAGGTLQPQHF. The CDR3 DNA follows: TGTGCCACTGGGGCTGGGGGCACTTTGCAGCCCCAGCATTTT.

The rearrangement uses TRBV7-9 and TRBJ2-3, with TRBD2 as a possible D gene (6 bases). Germline values: CDR1 SEHNR, CDR2 FQNEAQ (reference sequence). The V end lost 1 base, the J end lost 4 bases, and 18 bases lay between the germline ends. The length of the CDR3 is 17 residues. CDR3 bases: TGTGCCAGCAGCTTAGTATCGGGGACTGATTCTGCAGATACGCAGTATTTT. Its translation: CASSLVSGTDSADTQYF.

This chain links TRBV6-6 with TRBJ2-7; D is unclear. Trimming removed 3 bases from V and 6 bases from J, with 12 bases in between. The germline V gene encodes CDR1 MNHNY and CDR2 SVGAGI (reference sequence). The CDR3 consists of 13 residues. DNA of the CDR3: TGTGCCAGCAGTTATGCGACCCGGAGCGAGCAGTACTTC. This gives the protein CASSYATRSEQYF.

The chain employs TRBV6-1 and TRBJ2-3; D is unclear. V was cut by 5 bases and J by 2 bases, with 14 bases left in between. Germline CDR1 and CDR2: MNHNS and SASEGT. This CDR3 region has 15 residues. CDR3 nucleotide sequence: TGTGCCAGCAGTAGTATCCGAGACTTCACAGATACGCAGTATTTT. Translated: CASSSIRDFTDTQYF.

V and J are TRBV4-1 and TRBJ2-6; D gene uncertain. Trimming removed 2 bases from V and 0 bases from J, with 2 bases in between. Per the germline V gene, CDR1 is MGHRA and CDR2 is YSYEKL. This CDR3 has 14 residues. The DNA of the CDR3 is TGCGCCAGCAGCCAAAACTCTGGGGCCAACGTCCTGACTTTC. It yields the protein CASSQNSGANVLTF.